These 5 T cell receptor beta chains were sequenced from one sample in a study of T cells in women clearing cervical HPV infection. Clones were read by immunoSEQ multiplex PCR, and TCRdb kept only the in-frame ones, dropping some. The listing contains about 48,000 clones. Sequenced input: blood buffy coat. These receptors all stem from a woman between 18 and 75 years old with a cervical HPV16 infection that either progressed to CIN3+ or cleared (not recorded which).

Comments on this clone: Read data end 3 residues before the CDR3 end; the end is taken from the germline J gene. V and J are TRBV4-1 and TRBJ2-7, with TRBD2 as a possible D gene (6 bases). Germline V lookup: CDR1 MGHRA, CDR2 YSYEKL. The ends were cut back, 5 bases at V and 5 bases at J, with 13 bases in the middle. CDR3 length equals 13 residues. The covered CDR3 bases are TGCGCCAGCAGCACCCCCGGGACTGACGAG. Protein sequence: CASSTPGTDE. From start to end, the CDR3 is CASSTPGTDEQYF.

With respect to this clone: The read stops 3 residues short of the end of the CDR3; the missing end is completed from the germline J gene. This sequence joins TRBV6-1 and TRBJ2-1; 16 bases are a match to TRBD2. V dropped 1 base and J dropped 5; count of bases not matched to a gene: 8. The CDR3 runs to 19 residues. Germline V gene lookup returns CDR1 MNHNS and CDR2 SASEGT. The CDR3 is CASSEVAGLAGGKNNEQFF. The sequenced part of the CDR3 DNA is TGTGCCAGCAGTGAAGTTGCGGGACTAGCGGGAGGGAAAAACAATGAG.

Partial CDR3 DNA: TGTGCCAGCAGCTTAGATGGGCCCCTCGATGAG. Translation gives CASSLDGPLDE. The full CDR3 is CASSLDGPLDEQFF. The chain joins TRBV7-6 to TRBJ2-1; D not certain. The read falls 3 residues short of the CDR3 end, and the missing part is taken from the germline J gene. V was shortened by 1 base and J by 8 bases, with 12 bases between the two germline ends. CDR3 length: 14 residues. Germline V CDR1 and CDR2: SGHVS, FNYEAQ.

For this clone: The CDR3 end lies 3 residues beyond the end of the read and is filled in from the germline J gene. This rearrangement joins TRBV6-1 to TRBJ2-1; D not resolved. Germline lookup yields CDR1 MNHNS and CDR2 SASEGT. This CDR3 has 12 amino acids. V lost 0 bases and J lost 9, with 6 bases in between. The CDR3 is CASSEARFEQFF. CDR3 DNA (partial): TGTGCCAGCAGTGAAGCCAGGTTTGAG.

In regard to this clone: The CDR3 is cut off 3 residues early in the read; its end comes from the germline J gene. V is TRBV2 and J is TRBJ2-1; 7 bases map to TRBD1. CDR1 and CDR2 (germline): SNHLY, FYNNEI. The junction had 8 bases not matched to a gene; V was cut back by 7 bases and J by 5 bases. The CDR3 sequence is 14 residues long. The sequenced CDR3 bases are TGTGCCAGCAAAGGGACAGTGGGAAACAATGAG. It is translated as CASKGTVGNNE. The full CDR3 is CASKGTVGNNEQFF.